A selection of T cell receptor beta chains follows, all from one sample in a study of OX40 agonist ivuxolimab in advanced cancers. Method: immunoSEQ multiplex PCR; TCRdb's copy keeps in-frame clones and lacks some. This table has approximately 74,000 clones, about 80% appearing once. This specimen was CD4+ or CD8+ T cells sorted from blood, taken in a trial of the OX40 agonist ivuxolimab. The receptor source for this set is an adult with an advanced solid tumor such as melanoma, head and neck, liver or kidney cancer. CDR3s include the opening cysteine and the closing phenylalanine or tryptophan. The order of the fields is V gene, clone size, D gene, J gene, CDR3 protein, CDR3 DNA. D genes are given only for firm matches. Only some rows state a clone size, as once, few, many or a class for expanded clones.

V: TRBV2; size: NA; D: NA; J: TRBJ2-7; CDR3: CASSEQGQLYEQYF; DNA: TGTGCCAGCAGTGAACAAGGGCAGCTCTACGAGCAGTACTTC
V: TRBV2; size: NA; D: TRBD1; J: TRBJ2-7; CDR3: CASQFGQGFSYEQYF; DNA: TGTGCCAGCCAATTCGGACAGGGCTTTTCCTACGAGCAGTACTTC
V: TRBV5-1; size: NA; D: NA; J: TRBJ2-2; CDR3: CASSPDGSRGTGELFF; DNA: TGCGCCAGCAGCCCGGACGGGTCGCGGGGCACCGGGGAGCTGTTTTTT
V: TRBV7-9; size: NA; D: NA; J: TRBJ1-4; CDR3: CASSPHVNEKLFF; DNA: TGTGCCAGCAGCCCCCATGTTAATGAAAAACTGTTTTTT
V: TRBV27; size: once; D: NA; J: TRBJ2-5; CDR3: CASSGGMGETQYF; DNA: TGTGCCAGCAGTGGAGGTATGGGAGAGACCCAGTACTTC
V: TRBV28; size: NA; D: TRBD2; J: TRBJ2-5; CDR3: CASSSLQREGRETQYF; DNA: TGTGCCAGCAGTTCCCTCCAGCGGGAGGGCCGAGAGACCCAGTACTTC
V: TRBV11-2; size: NA; D: NA; J: TRBJ2-6; CDR3: CASSLSGAGANVLTF; DNA: TGTGCCAGCAGCTTATCAGGGGCCGGGGCCAACGTCCTGACTTTC
V: TRBV28; size: NA; D: TRBD1; J: TRBJ2-2; CDR3: CASRDRGRLNTGELFF; DNA: TGTGCCAGCCGGGACAGGGGGCGACTGAACACCGGGGAGCTGTTTTTT
V: TRBV19; size: NA; D: NA; J: TRBJ1-2; CDR3: CASSPTLNYGYTF; DNA: TGTGCCAGTAGCCCGACACTTAACTATGGCTACACCTTC
V: TRBV7-2; size: NA; D: NA; J: TRBJ1-4; CDR3: CASSRQAINEKLFF; DNA: TGTGCCAGCAGCCGACAGGCGATTAATGAAAAACTGTTTTTT
V: TRBV5-4; size: few; D: NA; J: TRBJ2-3; CDR3: CASSRRDSRTDTQYF; DNA: TGTGCCAGCAGCCGTCGGGACTCCCGCACAGATACGCAGTATTTT
V: TRBV5-1; size: NA; D: NA; J: TRBJ1-1; CDR3: CASSLTTASANTEAFF; DNA: TGCGCCAGCAGCTTGACGACCGCCTCAGCGAACACTGAAGCTTTCTTT
V: TRBV28; size: NA; D: NA; J: TRBJ2-7; CDR3: CASSGTPAYEQYF; DNA: TGTGCCAGTTCGGGGACACCAGCCTACGAGCAGTACTTC
V: TRBV28; size: NA; D: NA; J: TRBJ1-2; CDR3: CASARQVRDGYTF; DNA: TGTGCCAGCGCGCGACAGGTGCGGGATGGCTACACCTTC
V: TRBV14; size: NA; D: NA; J: TRBJ1-4; CDR3: CASSWGAAANEKLFF; DNA: TGTGCCAGCAGCTGGGGGGCGGCAGCTAATGAAAAACTGTTTTTT
V: TRBV19; size: NA; D: NA; J: TRBJ2-1; CDR3: CASRTLNEQFF; DNA: TGTGCCAGTAGGACGCTAAATGAGCAGTTCTTC
V: TRBV19; size: many; D: NA; J: TRBJ1-1; CDR3: CASSTGPGAFEAFF; DNA: TGTGCCAGTAGTACTGGTCCCGGAGCCTTTGAAGCTTTCTTT
V: TRBV2; size: NA; D: NA; J: TRBJ2-3; CDR3: CASSLGGSTDTQYF; DNA: TGTGCCAGCAGCCTAGGGGGGTCCACAGATACGCAGTATTTT